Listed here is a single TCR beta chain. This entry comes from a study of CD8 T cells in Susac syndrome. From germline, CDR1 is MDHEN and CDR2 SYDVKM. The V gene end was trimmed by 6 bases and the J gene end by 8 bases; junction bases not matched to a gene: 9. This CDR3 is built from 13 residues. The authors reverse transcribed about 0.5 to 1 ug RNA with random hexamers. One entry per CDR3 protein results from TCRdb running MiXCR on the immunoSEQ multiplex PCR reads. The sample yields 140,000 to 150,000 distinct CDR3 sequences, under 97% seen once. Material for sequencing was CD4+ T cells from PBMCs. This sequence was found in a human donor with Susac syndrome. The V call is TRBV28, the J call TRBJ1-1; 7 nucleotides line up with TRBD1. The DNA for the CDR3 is TGTGCCAGCAGCCCCCCAGACAGGGTGGAAGCTTTCTTT. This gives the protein CASSPPDRVEAFF.